These T cell receptor beta chains were read from a single sample in a study of Ad26.COV2.S vaccination and SARS-CoV-2 variants. The repertoire was sequenced with immunoSEQ multiplex PCR; TCRdb's copy has only in-frame clones and lacks some. The profile shows about 680,000 clones, more than 80% of them singletons. The sample was peripheral blood, taken in a trial of Ad26.COV2.S vaccine versus placebo. The source of these receptors is a person between 18 and 60 years old who received the Ad26.COV2.S COVID-19 vaccine or a placebo. Each CDR3 is given with its conserved first and last residue. Each record gives: D gene, V gene, CDR3 length, J gene, clone size, CDR3 DNA, CDR3 protein. A D gene is named only where the DNA matches it firmly. Only part of the rows carry a size: once, few, many, or a class if the clone is expanded.

>TRBD2|TRBV6-1|16|TRBJ2-2|-
TGTGCCAGCAGTGAAATAGCGGGGGTTGGCACCGGGGAGCTGTTTTTT
CASSEIAGVGTGELFF
>TRBD2|TRBV2|15|TRBJ2-2|-
TGTGCCAGCAAACGACTAGCGGGCACCACCGGGGAGCTGTTTTTT
CASKRLAGTTGELFF
>-|TRBV27|15|TRBJ2-7|once
TGTGCCAGCAGTTTACACGACCGTTTGTACGCGGAGCAGTACTTC
CASSLHDRLYAEQYF
>TRBD2|TRBV3-1/TRBV3-2|16|TRBJ2-2|-
TGTGCCAGCAGCCAAGGTTTCCCAGGGAGGGCCGGGGAGCTGTTTTTT
CASSQGFPGRAGELFF
>TRBD1|TRBV6-2/TRBV6-3|17|TRBJ2-7|-
TGTGCCAGCAGTGGGACAGGGGGCTATTCCAGACTTTACGAGCAGTACTTC
CASSGTGGYSRLYEQYF
>-|TRBV3-1/TRBV3-2|13|TRBJ1-2|-
TGTGCCAGCAGCCAAGACGAGGGTTATGGCTACACCTTC
CASSQDEGYGYTF
>TRBD1|TRBV18|15|TRBJ2-1|-
TGTGCCAGCTCACCAGTTACAGGGGGGTCAGTTGAGCAGTTCTTC
CASSPVTGGSVEQFF
>-|TRBV11-2|17|TRBJ2-3|-
TGTGCCAGCAGCTTAGTAGACAGTCCATTTAACACAGATACGCAGTATTTT
CASSLVDSPFNTDTQYF
>-|TRBV5-1|14|TRBJ2-3|-
TGCGCCAGCAGCTTGGGCCTGAGCACAGATACGCAGTATTTT
CASSLGLSTDTQYF
>-|TRBV18|17|TRBJ1-4|-
TGTGCCAGCTCACTACGGCCCCTCAGAGGGCCCCATGAAAAACTGTTTTTT
CASSLRPLRGPHEKLFF
>-|TRBV7-9|13|TRBJ2-5|-
TGTGCCAGCAGCTTGGTGACGAGAGAGACCCAGTACTTC
CASSLVTRETQYF
>-|TRBV7-2|16|TRBJ2-1|once
TGTGCCAGCAGCTTAGCGCTCGGGGGTATACTCAATGAGCAGTTCTTC
CASSLALGGILNEQFF
>-|TRBV12-5|16|TRBJ1-2|-
TGTGCTAGTGGTTTGGTCGCAGGGCCCACTAACTATGGCTACACCTTC
CASGLVAGPTNYGYTF
>TRBD1|TRBV7-3|16|TRBJ2-3|-
TGTGCCAGCAGCCAGCAAGGGGGCCCTAACACAGATACGCAGTATTTT
CASSQQGGPNTDTQYF
>-|TRBV18|14|TRBJ1-5|-
TGTGCCAGCTCCAAAGGGGGGTCCAGTCAGCCCCAGCATTTT
CASSKGGSSQPQHF
>-|TRBV27|16|TRBJ2-3|-
TGTGCCAGCATCCCGAGGCCAGGGGCGTACACAGATACGCAGTATTTT
CASIPRPGAYTDTQYF
>TRBD1|TRBV19|15|TRBJ2-5|-
TGTGCCAGTAGCGCCGGGACAGGGCTGTCCGAGACCCAGTACTTC
CASSAGTGLSETQYF
>TRBD1|TRBV12-3/TRBV12-4|13|TRBJ1-1|-
TGTGCCAGCAGTTTAAGGGGGCGAGCTGAAGCTTTCTTT
CASSLRGRAEAFF
>TRBD2|TRBV5-1|14|TRBJ2-1|-
TGCGCCAGCAGTGGGACTAGCGGGAAGAATGAGCAGTTCTTC
CASSGTSGKNEQFF
>-|TRBV10-2|14|TRBJ2-7|once
TGCGCCAGCACCGACAAGGGGAGCTCCTACGAGCAGTACTTC
CASTDKGSSYEQYF
>TRBD2|TRBV3-1/TRBV3-2|15|TRBJ2-7|-
TGTGCCAGCAGCCAGCGGGGGAGACGCCCCCACGAGCAGTACTTC
CASSQRGRRPHEQYF
>-|TRBV6-5|14|TRBJ2-2|-
TGTGCCAGCAGTTACTCGGGGGGCACCGGGGAGCTGTTTTTT
CASSYSGGTGELFF
>-|TRBV27|15|TRBJ2-2|once
TGTGCCAGCAGTTTATCGGGGACATCCACCGGGGAGCTGTTTTTT
CASSLSGTSTGELFF
>-|TRBV6-4|14|TRBJ1-2|-
TGTGCCAGCAGCACCGGACACGCCGATTATCGCTACACCTTC
CASSTGHADYRYTF
>-|TRBV19|15|TRBJ2-1|-
TGTGCCAGTAGTAATCCCCAGGGGCGTTACAATGAGCAGTTCTTC
CASSNPQGRYNEQFF
>-|TRBV20-1|11|TRBJ1-2|-
TGCAGTGCTATGAGGGGCGGTGGCTACACCTTC
CSAMRGGGYTF
>TRBD2|TRBV28|15|TRBJ2-5|-
TGTGCCAGCAGTCCCGGACTAGCGGGAAGAGAGACCCAGTACTTC
CASSPGLAGRETQYF
>-|TRBV18|13|TRBJ2-3|-
TGTGCCAGCTCACCACCGCCCACAGATACGCAGTATTTT
CASSPPPTDTQYF
>TRBD1|TRBV15|13|TRBJ2-3|-
TGTGCCACCCAGGGACAGGGGCCAGATACGCAGTATTTT
CATQGQGPDTQYF
>-|TRBV24-1|15|TRBJ2-2|-
TGTGCCACCAGTGATGGGGGGCTCTGGACCGGGGAGCTGTTTTTT
CATSDGGLWTGELFF
>TRBD1|TRBV6-6|13|TRBJ1-3|-
TGTGCCAGCAGCCCGACAGGGGGAAACACCATATATTTT
CASSPTGGNTIYF
>-|TRBV7-9|12|TRBJ2-1|-
TGTGCCAGCAGACCAGGGCTAGGTGAGCAGTTCTTC
CASRPGLGEQFF
>TRBD1|TRBV30|13|TRBJ2-7|-
TGTGCCTGGACGGGACAGGGAGTGCGGGAGCAGTACTTC
CAWTGQGVREQYF
>-|TRBV3-1/TRBV3-2|14|TRBJ2-1|-
TGTGCCAGCAGCCAAGCAGGCAGGGCTAATGAGCAGTTCTTC
CASSQAGRANEQFF
>TRBD1|TRBV14|14|TRBJ1-6|-
TGTGCCAGCAGCCCCCGGGACAGGGCTTCACCCCTCCACTTT
CASSPRDRASPLHF
>-|TRBV13|14|TRBJ2-1|-
TGTGCCAGCAGCCCCCGGTTGGGGGACAATGAGCAGTTCTTC
CASSPRLGDNEQFF
>-|TRBV5-6|14|TRBJ2-1|once
TGTGCCAGCAACAAAGGGAAGGGTTCCAATGAGCAGTTCTTC
CASNKGKGSNEQFF
>-|TRBV2|14|TRBJ1-1|-
TGTGCCAGCGCCCTCTTGACACAGAACACTGAAGCTTTCTTT
CASALLTQNTEAFF
>-|TRBV4-2|19|TRBJ2-1|-
TGTGCCAGCAGCCAAGTGGGGGGTCGCGGCCGGAGCTCCTACAATGAGCAGTTCTTC
CASSQVGGRGRSSYNEQFF
>-|TRBV19|13|TRBJ1-5|-
TGTGCCAGTAATTTAGGGGAGCGACAGCCCCAGCATTTT
CASNLGERQPQHF
>TRBD2|TRBV29-1|15|TRBJ2-1|-
TGCAGCGTTGAAGGCACTAGCGGGTGGGAGGATGTGCAGTTCTTC
CSVEGTSGWEDVQFF
>-|TRBV19|13|TRBJ2-7|-
TGTGCCAGTAGTATGTGGCTAGCCTACGAGCAGTACTTC
CASSMWLAYEQYF
>-|TRBV7-9|14|TRBJ1-1|-
TGTGCCAGCAGACTCTACACAGGGAACACTGAAGCTTTCTTT
CASRLYTGNTEAFF
>-|TRBV6-5|15|TRBJ2-7|-
TGTGCCAGCAGTTACTCGTCGGGGACGGAGCACGAGCAGTACTTC
CASSYSSGTEHEQYF
>-|TRBV11-2|13|TRBJ1-2|-
TGTGCCAGCAGCTTATACAGCAACTATGGCTACACCTTC
CASSLYSNYGYTF
>TRBD1|TRBV6-6|15|TRBJ2-5|-
TGTGCCAGCGGACTGCTCGGACAGGGCAGTGAGACCCAGTACTTC
CASGLLGQGSETQYF